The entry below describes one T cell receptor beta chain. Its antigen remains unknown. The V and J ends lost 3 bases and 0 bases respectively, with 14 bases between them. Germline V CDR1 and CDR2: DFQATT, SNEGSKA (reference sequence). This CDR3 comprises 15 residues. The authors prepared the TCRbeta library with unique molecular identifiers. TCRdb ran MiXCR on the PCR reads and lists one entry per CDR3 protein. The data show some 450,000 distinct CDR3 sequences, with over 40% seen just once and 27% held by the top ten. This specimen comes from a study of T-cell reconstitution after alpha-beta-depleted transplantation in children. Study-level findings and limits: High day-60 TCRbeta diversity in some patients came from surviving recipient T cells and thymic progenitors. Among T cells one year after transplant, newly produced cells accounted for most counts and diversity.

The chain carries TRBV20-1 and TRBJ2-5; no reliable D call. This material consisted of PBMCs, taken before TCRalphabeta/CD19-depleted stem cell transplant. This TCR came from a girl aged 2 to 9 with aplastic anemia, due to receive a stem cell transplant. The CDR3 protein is CSARPNHDNQETQYF. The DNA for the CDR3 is TGCAGTGCTAGGCCAAATCACGACAACCAAGAGACCCAGTACTTC.